Following are 22 T cell receptor beta chains from one sample sequenced in a study of blood T cell repertoires in COVID-19. Generated by immunoSEQ multiplex PCR, the TCRdb table keeps only in-frame clones and is missing some. The sample consists of around 220,000 clones, around 80% of them appearing once. Sequencing input: peripheral blood. The receptors derive from a woman older than 75 with COVID-19, enrolled during active disease.

V is TRBV7-9 and J is TRBJ1-2; D not resolved. Trimming took off 6 bases at V and 8 bases at J, with 16 bases between the two ends. The CDR3 has 13 amino acids. Germline CDR1 reads SEHNR; CDR2 reads FQNEAQ (reference sequence). CDR3 loop: CASRAGDGLGYTF. The DNA for the CDR3 is TGTGCCAGCAGGGCAGGAGACGGACTCGGCTACACCTTC.

This clone has more than one count but fewer than ten. The chain links TRBV6-5 to TRBJ1-2, with D tentatively TRBD1 (5 bases). V was cut by 6 bases and J by 5 bases, with 10 bases left in between. CDR1 and CDR2 from the germline V gene are MNHEY and SVGAGI. CDR3 size: 12 residues. For the CDR3, the DNA is TGTGCCAGCAGCAGGGATTGGTATGGCTACACCTTC. Its translation: CASSRDWYGYTF.

The chain has TRBV9 and TRBJ1-5, with TRBD1 matching over 8 bases. Per the germline V gene, CDR1 is SGDLS and CDR2 is YYNGEE. The CDR3 consists of 14 residues. The junction had 0 bases not matched to a gene; V was cut back by 3 bases and J by 1 base. The CDR3 DNA reads TGTGCCAGCAGCGCAGGGGGCAGCAATCAGCCCCAGCATTTT. Translating it yields CASSAGGSNQPQHF.

The V call is TRBV27, the J call TRBJ1-4, with 8 bases identical to TRBD1. CDR3 length: 15 amino acids. Germline loops: CDR1 MNHEY, CDR2 SMNVEV (reference sequence). V lost 4 bases to trimming and J lost 7 bases; unmatched junction nucleotides: 8. The CDR3 DNA sequence: TGTGCCAGCAGTTGGGAAGGACAGGGCGGTGAAAAACTGTTTTTT. This translates into CASSWEGQGGEKLFF.

Only a few counts were recorded for this clone. This sequence joins TRBV28 and TRBJ2-7; 10 nucleotides agree with TRBD2. CDR1 MDHEN and CDR2 SYDVKM come from the germline V gene. V trimming: 6 bases; J trimming: 2 bases; junction bases outside the gene matches: 10. The CDR3 runs 16 residues. This chain's CDR3 is CASSGPGTSGTYEQYF. For the CDR3, the DNA is TGTGCCAGCAGCGGACCTGGTACTAGCGGGACCTACGAGCAGTACTTC.

The chain is built from TRBV5-6 and TRBJ1-3; tentative D call: TRBD1 (5 bases). The CDR3 consists of 16 residues. The germline gives CDR1 SGHDT, CDR2 YYEEEE. The germline V and J ends were trimmed by 5 bases and 5 bases, with 20 bases remaining between them. The CDR3 nucleotides read TGTGCCAGCAGACCTGCGGGAGGGGCTCTGAGAAACACCATATATTTT. Its protein is CASRPAGGALRNTIYF. Complete variable domain (other parts from reference TRBV5-6 and TRBJ1-3): DAGVTQSPTHLIKTRGQQVTLRCSPKSGHDTVSWYQQALGQGPQFIFQYYEEEERQRGNFPDRFSGHQFPNYSSELNVNALLLGDSALYLCASRPAGGALRNTIYFGEGSWLTVV.

The chain carries TRBV11-2 and TRBJ2-3; D unclear. Germline assignment: CDR1 SGHAT and CDR2 FQNNGV. With 6 bases removed from V and 5 bases from J, the gap between germline ends came to 12 bases. This CDR3 spans 13 amino acids. Written as DNA, the CDR3 is TGTGCCAGCAGTCTTAGCTTCGGAGATACGCAGTATTTT. Protein: CASSLSFGDTQYF.

The rearrangement links TRBV6-5 to TRBJ2-7; D not resolved. CDR1 MNHEY and CDR2 SVGAGI come from the germline V gene. The V end was cut by 11 bases, the J end by 5 bases, with 19 bases between. The CDR3 runs to 13 residues. The CDR3 bases are TGTGCCTCCAGAGGAGTGGCTGGCCACGAGCAGTACTTC. Protein sequence: CASRGVAGHEQYF.

V and J are TRBV5-6 and TRBJ1-2; D unresolved. Germline CDR1 SGHDT, CDR2 YYEEEE. V was shortened by 2 bases and J by 1 base, with 15 bases between the two germline ends. The CDR3 is made up of 16 amino acids. CDR3 DNA: TGTGCCAGCAGCTTCCCAGTCCACACCGTTAACTATGGCTACACCTTC. Its protein product is CASSFPVHTVNYGYTF.

This clone was counted between two and nine times. The rearrangement links TRBV24-1 to TRBJ2-5; no clear D. Germline V gene sequence: CDR1 KGHDR, CDR2 SFDVKD. Deletions cut 3 bases from V and 5 bases from J, with 9 bases between. This CDR3 comprises 13 residues. Here the CDR3 DNA reads TGTGCCACCAGTGATAGCTCGTTGGAGACCCAGTACTTC. Its translation: CATSDSSLETQYF.

The chain is built from TRBV5-4 and TRBJ1-2, with D hard to call. V was clipped by 2 bases and J by 8 bases, with 16 bases between them. This CDR3 is 14 amino acids long. CDR1 is SGHNT and CDR2 is YYREEE in the germline V gene (reference sequence). The DNA of the CDR3 is TGTGCCAGCAGCTTTGCGGACGGACTCGGCGGCTACACCTTC. It specifies CASSFADGLGGYTF.

The chain uses TRBV5-1 and TRBJ2-5; tentative D call: TRBD2 (6 bases). Germline V CDR1 and CDR2: SGHRS, YFSETQ. The CDR3 loop spans 13 amino acids. The V end lost 4 bases, the J end lost 5 bases, and 12 bases lay between the germline ends. The CDR3 spells CASSNSGIETQYF. The CDR3 bases are TGCGCCAGCAGCAATAGCGGTATCGAGACCCAGTACTTC.

The V gene is TRBV7-2, the J gene TRBJ2-7; D possibly corresponds to TRBD2 (6 bases). The CDR3 loop spans 14 amino acids. The V gene lost 5 bases and the J gene lost 3 bases, with 14 bases spanning the gap. Germline-derived CDR1 and CDR2 are SGHTA and FQGNSA. The CDR3 protein is CASSQGPGVYEQYF. Written as DNA, the CDR3 is TGTGCCAGCAGCCAAGGCCCGGGGGTCTACGAGCAGTACTTC.

The V gene is TRBV3-1 (or the pseudogene TRBV3-2), the J gene TRBJ1-1; TRBD1 aligns across 8 bases. Germline V gene data show CDR1 as LGHDT and CDR2 as YNNKEL (reference sequence). The CDR3 has 15 amino acids. V was pared by 7 bases and J by 5 bases, with 12 bases of the junction left unmatched. The CDR3 is CASKAGGPIRTEAFF. For the CDR3, the DNA is TGTGCCAGCAAAGCAGGGGGCCCGATTAGGACTGAAGCTTTCTTT.

V gene TRBV4-1 combines with J gene TRBJ1-2; D gene uncertain. The V gene lost 1 base and the J gene lost 8 bases, with 11 bases spanning the gap. CDR1 and CDR2 (germline): MGHRA, YSYEKL. The CDR3 length is 13 residues. The DNA of the CDR3 is TGCGCCAGCAGCCAAGTGGTGGGCGGGGGCTACACCTTC. Translating gives CASSQVVGGGYTF.

The chain recombines TRBV25-1 with TRBJ2-3, with D perhaps matching TRBD2 (5 bases). The CDR3 contains 14 residues. Germline V gene sequence: CDR1 MGHDK, CDR2 SYGVNS. The V gene lost 7 bases and the J gene lost 2 bases, with 13 bases spanning the gap. The CDR3 loop reads CASTGTGFTDTQYF. For the CDR3, the DNA is TGTGCCAGCACGGGCACGGGATTCACAGATACGCAGTATTTT.

The V call is TRBV2, the J call TRBJ2-4; tentatively, D is TRBD1 (5 bases). V lost 8 bases, J lost 1 base, and 12 bases lay in between. Germline-derived CDR1 and CDR2 are SNHLY and FYNNEI. This CDR3 region has 14 residues. CDR3 sequence (DNA): TGTGCCAGCTTGGACACCGAGGCCAAAAACATTCAGTACTTC. Its protein product is CASLDTEAKNIQYF.

The chain joins TRBV19 to TRBJ1-4; possibly TRBD1 for D (5 bases). The CDR3 has 13 amino acids. Trimming took 10 bases from V and 7 from J, leaving 16 bases between them. CDR1 is LNHDA and CDR2 is SQIVND in the germline V gene (reference sequence). The CDR3 bases are TGTGCCACTTCAGGGTCGTCGGGTGAAAAACTGTTTTTT. Translating gives CATSGSSGEKLFF.

This chain joins TRBV2 and TRBJ1-5; the match to TRBD1 covers 7 bases. This CDR3 is built from 15 residues. Germline loops: CDR1 SNHLY, CDR2 FYNNEI. J was trimmed by 0 bases and V by 6 bases; bases with no gene match: 5. CDR3 nucleotide sequence: TGTGCCAGCAGCGCGGGACAGAGTAGCAATCAGCCCCAGCATTTT. As protein: CASSAGQSSNQPQHF. Combining the CDR3 with reference TRBV2 and TRBJ1-5 gives the whole variable domain EPEVTQTPSHQVTQMGQEVILRCVPISNHLYFYWYRQILGQKVEFLVSFYNNEISEKSEIFDDQFSVERPDGSNFTLKIRSTKLEDSAMYFCASSAGQSSNQPQHFGDGTRLSIL.

The chain couples TRBV9 to TRBJ2-2; 8 nucleotides agree with TRBD1. V trimming: 0 bases; J trimming: 5 bases; junction bases outside the gene matches: 6. The CDR3 spans 16 residues. Germline-derived CDR1 and CDR2 are SGDLS and YYNGEE. DNA for the CDR3: TGTGCCAGCAGCGTAGATCCAGGGGGCAGAACCGGGGAGCTGTTTTTT. Translation gives CASSVDPGGRTGELFF.

V gene TRBV6-5 combines with J gene TRBJ1-2, with D possibly being TRBD1 (5 bases). V lost 2 bases and J 8 bases, leaving 9 bases between the germline ends. The CDR3 consists of 12 residues. The germline gives CDR1 MNHEY, CDR2 SVGAGI. CDR3 region: CASSYRGGGYTF. DNA for the CDR3: TGTGCCAGCAGTTACAGGGGAGGCGGCTACACCTTC.

This clone appeared a few times. The rearrangement uses TRBV5-1 and TRBJ1-1; 8 bases align to TRBD1. CDR1 and CDR2 from the germline V gene are SGHRS and YFSETQ. CDR3 size: 14 residues. V dropped 4 bases and J dropped 1; count of bases not matched to a gene: 3. This chain's CDR3 is CASSTRGRNTEAFF. The DNA of the CDR3 is TGCGCCAGCAGCACCAGGGGGCGGAACACTGAAGCTTTCTTT.